This TCR beta chain came from a study of T cell repertoires in cytomegalovirus infection. Study overall: Both CMV infection and a matching HLA type were indicated by public TCR beta signatures.

Via MiXCR, TCRdb re-called the reads, giving one row per CDR3 protein. The data show 570,000 or so distinct CDR3 sequences, almost 40% seen once. Turning to this clonotype: The antigen remains unidentified.

Study results and caveats: Dominating the ex vivo response were TCR beta clonotypes that were CMV-specific and HLA-C-restricted. Totalled public TCR beta family frequency picked out people who carried CMV plus the relevant HLA.

The CDR3 consists of 15 residues. J was trimmed by 10 bases and V by 2 bases; bases with no gene match: 10. The germline V gene has CDR1 MNHEY and CDR2 SVGEGT. This clonotype was obtained from a human donor in good health (CMV status not recorded). Some clones in this sample may be carry-over from other donors' samples. The sequences come from cultured PBMCs, collected from culture after CMV antigen stimulation. This sequence joins TRBV6-2 or TRBV6-3 and TRBJ1-5; TRBD1 matches 8 bases. This CDR3 is CASSYEVTGVRPQHF. In DNA form, the CDR3 reads TGTGCCAGCAGTTACGAGGTGACAGGGGTACGTCCCCAGCATTTT.